This TCR beta chain was sequenced during a study of regulatory T cells in long-lasting Graves disease. Overall study: Positive TSH receptor antibodies alongside over 5 years of antithyroid drugs were what marked Graves' disease as persistent. Notes on the study in general: Favored gene segments in persistent disease were TRBV28, TRBJ1-2 and TRBJ2-5. Whereas approximately 950 public clonotypes were shared by new patients, persistent patients shared more, at over 2,500.

The time point: persistent/refractory GD, antithyroid drugs over 5 years with positive TRAb. TCR sequences were obtained from RNA taken from PBMCs. Investigators report Graves' disease was diagnosed under American Thyroid Association guidelines. With respect to this clonotype: Its antigen is undetermined.

V was shortened by 2 bases and J by 7 bases, with 11 bases between the two germline ends. The CDR3 is 13 residues long. Germline CDR1 is MNHEY and CDR2 is SVGEGT. Library construction for TCR beta used iRepertoire HTBI primers and Arm-PCR of CDR3 regions. MiXCR was run by TCRdb on the multiplex PCR reads, yielding one entry per CDR3 protein. The sample has 600,000 to 800,000 distinct CDR3 sequences; about 30% are singletons. This chain joins TRBV6-2 or TRBV6-3 and TRBJ1-2; D is undetermined. The sequencing used peripheral blood mononuclear cells (PBMCs), collected when the disease was refractory, from a patient treated with antithyroid drugs. This TCR was recovered from a female donor with Graves disease. This CDR3 reads CASSYEGWSGYTF. The DNA of the CDR3 is TGTGCCAGCAGTTACGAGGGTTGGAGTGGCTACACCTTC.